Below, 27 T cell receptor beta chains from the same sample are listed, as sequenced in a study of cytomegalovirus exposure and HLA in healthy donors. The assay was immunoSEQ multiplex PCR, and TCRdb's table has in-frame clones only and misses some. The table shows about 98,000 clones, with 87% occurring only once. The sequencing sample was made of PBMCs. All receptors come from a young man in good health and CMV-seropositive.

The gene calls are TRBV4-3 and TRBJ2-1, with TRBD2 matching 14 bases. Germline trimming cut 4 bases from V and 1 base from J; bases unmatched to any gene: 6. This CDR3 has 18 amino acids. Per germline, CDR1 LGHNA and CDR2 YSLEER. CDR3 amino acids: CASSREGLAGESYNEQFF. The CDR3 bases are TGCGCCAGCAGCCGAGAGGGACTAGCGGGAGAGTCCTACAATGAGCAGTTCTTC.

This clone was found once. The CDR3 DNA reads as TGCGCCAGCAGCCAATTTGGGGGGTTACAGGGGGCGGACAATCAGCCCCAGCATTTT. Protein sequence: CASSQFGGLQGADNQPQHF. V and J are TRBV4-1 and TRBJ1-5; TRBD1 matches 9 bases. Germline V gene sequence: CDR1 MGHRA, CDR2 YSYEKL. Trimming cost V 2 bases and J 3 bases; bases outside gene matches: 14. This CDR3 region has 19 residues.

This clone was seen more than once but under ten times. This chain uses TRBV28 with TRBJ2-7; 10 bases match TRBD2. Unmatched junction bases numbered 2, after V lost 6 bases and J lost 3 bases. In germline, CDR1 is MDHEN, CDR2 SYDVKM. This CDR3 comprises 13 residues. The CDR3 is CASRTSGYYEQYF. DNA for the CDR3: TGTGCCAGCAGGACTAGCGGGTACTACGAGCAGTACTTC.

The CDR3 DNA follows: TGTGCCAGCAGTTTTCAGACAGGATCATACACAGATACGCAGTATTTT. Its protein is CASSFQTGSYTDTQYF. V and J are TRBV28 and TRBJ2-3; TRBD1 is a possible D gene (6 bases). CDR3 length: 16 amino acids. The V and J ends lost 3 bases and 2 bases respectively, with 15 bases between them. CDR1 and CDR2 (germline): MDHEN, SYDVKM.

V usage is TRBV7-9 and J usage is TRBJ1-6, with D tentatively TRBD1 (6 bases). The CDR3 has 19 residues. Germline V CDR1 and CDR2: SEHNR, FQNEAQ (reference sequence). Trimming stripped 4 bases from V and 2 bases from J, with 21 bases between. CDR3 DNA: TGTGCCAGCAGCTACCGCCTCAGGACAGCCGGGCCCTATAATTCACCCCTCCACTTT. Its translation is CASSYRLRTAGPYNSPLHF.

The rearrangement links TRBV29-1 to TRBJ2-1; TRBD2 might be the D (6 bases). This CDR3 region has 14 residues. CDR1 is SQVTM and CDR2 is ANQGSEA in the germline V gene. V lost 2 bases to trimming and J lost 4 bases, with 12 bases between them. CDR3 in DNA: TGCAGCGTTGAACGGGGGACCGCTTACAATGAGCAGTTCTTC. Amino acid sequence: CSVERGTAYNEQFF.

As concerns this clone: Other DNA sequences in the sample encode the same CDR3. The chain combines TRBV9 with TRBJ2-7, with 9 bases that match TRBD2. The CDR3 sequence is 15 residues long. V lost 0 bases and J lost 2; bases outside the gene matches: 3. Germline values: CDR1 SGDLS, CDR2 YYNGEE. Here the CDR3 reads CASSVGASGAYEQYF. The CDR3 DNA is TGTGCCAGCAGCGTAGGTGCTAGCGGGGCCTACGAGCAGTACTTC.

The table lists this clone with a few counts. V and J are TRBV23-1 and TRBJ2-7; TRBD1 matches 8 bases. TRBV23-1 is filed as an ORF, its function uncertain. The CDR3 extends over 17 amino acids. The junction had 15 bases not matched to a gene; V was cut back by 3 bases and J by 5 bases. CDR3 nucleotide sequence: TGCGCCAGCAGTCAGGCTCAGGGGGCGCGTTCTTTAAACGAGCAGTACTTC. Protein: CASSQAQGARSLNEQYF.

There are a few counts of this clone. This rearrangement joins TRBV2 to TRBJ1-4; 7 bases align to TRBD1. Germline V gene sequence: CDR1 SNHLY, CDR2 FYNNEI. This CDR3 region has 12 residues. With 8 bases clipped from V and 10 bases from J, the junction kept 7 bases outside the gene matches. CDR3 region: CASRDSGGKLFF. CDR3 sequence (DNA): TGTGCCAGCCGGGACAGCGGAGGAAAACTGTTTTTT. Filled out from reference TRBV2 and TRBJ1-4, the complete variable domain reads EPEVTQTPSHQVTQMGQEVILRCVPISNHLYFYWYRQILGQKVEFLVSFYNNEISEKSEIFDDQFSVERPDGSNFTLKIRSTKLEDSAMYFCASRDSGGKLFFGSGTQLSVL.

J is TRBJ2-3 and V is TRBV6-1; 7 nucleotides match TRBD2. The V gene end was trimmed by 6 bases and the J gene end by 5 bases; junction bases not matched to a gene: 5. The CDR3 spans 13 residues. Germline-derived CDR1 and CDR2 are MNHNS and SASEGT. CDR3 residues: CASRLASGDTQYF. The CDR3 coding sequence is TGTGCCAGCAGACTAGCGTCGGGAGATACGCAGTATTTT.

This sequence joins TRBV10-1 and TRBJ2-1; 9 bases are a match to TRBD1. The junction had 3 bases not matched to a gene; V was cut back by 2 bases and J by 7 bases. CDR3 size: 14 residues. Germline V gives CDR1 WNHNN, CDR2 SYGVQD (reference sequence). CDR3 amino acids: CASSEGDRVNEQFF. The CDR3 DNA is TGCGCCAGCAGTGAGGGGGACAGGGTGAATGAGCAGTTCTTC.

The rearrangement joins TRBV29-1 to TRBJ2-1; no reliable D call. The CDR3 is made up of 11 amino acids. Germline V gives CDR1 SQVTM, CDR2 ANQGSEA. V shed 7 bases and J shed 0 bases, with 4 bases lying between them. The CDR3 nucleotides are TGCAGCGGGGCCTCCTACAATGAGCAGTTCTTC. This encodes CSGASYNEQFF.

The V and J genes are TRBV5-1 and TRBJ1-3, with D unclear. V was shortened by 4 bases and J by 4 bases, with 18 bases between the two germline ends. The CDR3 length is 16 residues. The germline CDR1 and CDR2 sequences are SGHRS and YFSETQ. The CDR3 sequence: CASSDQGPLAGNTIYF. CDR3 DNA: TGCGCCAGCAGCGACCAAGGGCCGCTAGCGGGAAACACCATATATTTT.

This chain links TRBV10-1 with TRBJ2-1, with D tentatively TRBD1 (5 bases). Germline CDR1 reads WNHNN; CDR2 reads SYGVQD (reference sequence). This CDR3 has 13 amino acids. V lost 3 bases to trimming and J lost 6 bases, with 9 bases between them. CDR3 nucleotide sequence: TGCGCCAGCAGTGAAACAGGAGTCAATGAGCAGTTCTTC. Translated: CASSETGVNEQFF.

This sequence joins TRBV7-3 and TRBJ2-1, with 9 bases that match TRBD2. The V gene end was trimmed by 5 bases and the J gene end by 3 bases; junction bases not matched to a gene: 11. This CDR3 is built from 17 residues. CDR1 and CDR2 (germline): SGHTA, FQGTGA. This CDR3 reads CASSPRRGLAGYNEQFF. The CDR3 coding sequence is TGTGCCAGCAGCCCCCGCCGGGGACTAGCTGGCTACAATGAGCAGTTCTTC.

In DNA form, the CDR3 reads TGTGCCAGCAGCGTGGCGGGGCAGGGAGGGGCTTTCTTT. Its translation: CASSVAGQGGAFF. The V and J genes are TRBV9 and TRBJ1-1; possibly TRBD1 for D (5 bases). This CDR3 has 13 residues. Germline V gene lookup returns CDR1 SGDLS and CDR2 YYNGEE. The V end was cut by 2 bases, the J end by 11 bases, with 16 bases between.

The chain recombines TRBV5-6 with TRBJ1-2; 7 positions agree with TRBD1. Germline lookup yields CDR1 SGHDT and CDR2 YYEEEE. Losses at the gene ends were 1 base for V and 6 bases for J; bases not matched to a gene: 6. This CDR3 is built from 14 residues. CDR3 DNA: TGTGCCAGCAGCTTGTTCCGGGACAGCCATGGCTACACCTTC. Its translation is CASSLFRDSHGYTF. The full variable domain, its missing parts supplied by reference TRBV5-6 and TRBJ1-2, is DAGVTQSPTHLIKTRGQQVTLRCSPKSGHDTVSWYQQALGQGPQFIFQYYEEEERQRGNFPDRFSGHQFPNYSSELNVNALLLGDSALYLCASSLFRDSHGYTFGSGTRLTVV.

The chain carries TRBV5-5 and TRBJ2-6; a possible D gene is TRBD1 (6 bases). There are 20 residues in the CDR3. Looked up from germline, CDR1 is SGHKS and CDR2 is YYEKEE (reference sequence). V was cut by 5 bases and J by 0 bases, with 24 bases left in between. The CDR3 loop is CASSMTGHGQSGSGANVLTF. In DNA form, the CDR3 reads TGTGCCAGCAGTATGACGGGACACGGACAGTCCGGCTCTGGGGCCAACGTCCTGACTTTC. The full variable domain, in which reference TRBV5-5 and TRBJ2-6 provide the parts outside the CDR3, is DAGVTQSPTHLIKTRGQQVTLRCSPISGHKSVSWYQQVLGQGPQFIFQYYEKEERGRGNFPDRFSARQFPNYSSELNVNALLLGDSALYLCASSMTGHGQSGSGANVLTFGAGSRLTVL.

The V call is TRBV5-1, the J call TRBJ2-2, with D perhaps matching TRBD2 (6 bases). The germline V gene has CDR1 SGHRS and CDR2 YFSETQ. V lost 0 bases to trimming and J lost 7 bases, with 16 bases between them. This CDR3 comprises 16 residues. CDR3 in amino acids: CASSLERGGYHGELFF. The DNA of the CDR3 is TGCGCCAGCAGCTTGGAGCGAGGAGGGTACCACGGGGAGCTGTTTTTT.

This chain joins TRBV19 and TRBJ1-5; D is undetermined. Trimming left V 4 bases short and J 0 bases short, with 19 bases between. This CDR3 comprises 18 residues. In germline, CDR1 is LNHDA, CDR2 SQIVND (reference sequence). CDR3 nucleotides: TGTGCCAGTAGTAGGTGGGTGGGTAGGAGGAATAGCAATCAGCCCCAGCATTTT. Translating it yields CASSRWVGRRNSNQPQHF.

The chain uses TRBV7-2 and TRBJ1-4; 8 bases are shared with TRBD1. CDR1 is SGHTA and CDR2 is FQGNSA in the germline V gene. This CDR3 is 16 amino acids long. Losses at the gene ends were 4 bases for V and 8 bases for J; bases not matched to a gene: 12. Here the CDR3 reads CASSWGTGALEEKLFF. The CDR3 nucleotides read TGTGCCAGCAGCTGGGGGACAGGTGCCCTCGAAGAAAAACTGTTTTTT.

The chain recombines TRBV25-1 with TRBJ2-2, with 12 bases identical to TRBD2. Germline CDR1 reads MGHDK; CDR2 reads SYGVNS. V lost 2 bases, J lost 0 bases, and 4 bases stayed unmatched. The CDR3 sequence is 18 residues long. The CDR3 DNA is TGTGCCAGCAGTGAAACCCTAGCGGGGGGGCCGAACACCGGGGAGCTGTTTTTT. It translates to CASSETLAGGPNTGELFF. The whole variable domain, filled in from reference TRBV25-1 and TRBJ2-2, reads EADIYQTPRYLVIGTGKKITLECSQTMGHDKMYWYQQDPGMELHLIHYSYGVNSTEKGDLSSESTVSRIRTEHFPLTLESARPSHTSQYLCASSETLAGGPNTGELFFGEGSRLTVL.

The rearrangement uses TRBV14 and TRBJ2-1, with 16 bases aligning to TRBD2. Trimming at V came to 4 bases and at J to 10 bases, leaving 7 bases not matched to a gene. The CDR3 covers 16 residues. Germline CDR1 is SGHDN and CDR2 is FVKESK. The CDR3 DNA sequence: TGTGCCAGCAGCCCCTTGGGACTAGCGGGAGGGCTGGAGCAGTTCTTC. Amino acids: CASSPLGLAGGLEQFF. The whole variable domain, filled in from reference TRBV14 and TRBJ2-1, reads EAGVTQFPSHSVIEKGQTVTLRCDPISGHDNLYWYRRVMGKEIKFLLHFVKESKQDESGMPNNRFLAERTGGTYSTLKVQPAELEDSGVYFCASSPLGLAGGLEQFFGPGTRLTVL.

The CDR3 here is CASSPYRQVPGYTF. CDR3 in DNA: TGTGCCAGCTCACCTTACCGACAGGTCCCAGGCTACACCTTC. This sequence joins TRBV18 and TRBJ1-2, with D possibly matching TRBD1 (6 bases). This CDR3 comprises 14 residues. V was trimmed by 3 bases and J by 8 bases, leaving 16 bases between them. Germline CDR1 KGHSH, CDR2 LQKENI. The whole variable domain, filled in from reference TRBV18 and TRBJ1-2, reads NAGVMQNPRHLVRRRGQEARLRCSPMKGHSHVYWYRQLPEEGLKFMVYLQKENIIDESGMPKERFSAEFPKEGPSILRIQQVVRGDSAAYFCASSPYRQVPGYTFGSGTRLTVV.

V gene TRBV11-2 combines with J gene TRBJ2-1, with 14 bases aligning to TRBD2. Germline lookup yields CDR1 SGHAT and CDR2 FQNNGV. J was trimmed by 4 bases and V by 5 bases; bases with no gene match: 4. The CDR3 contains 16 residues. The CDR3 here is CASSPRLAGGYNEQFF. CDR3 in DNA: TGTGCCAGCAGCCCAAGACTAGCGGGGGGGTACAATGAGCAGTTCTTC. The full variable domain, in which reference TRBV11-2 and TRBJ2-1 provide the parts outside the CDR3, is EAGVAQSPRYKIIEKRQSVAFWCNPISGHATLYWYQQILGQGPKLLIQFQNNGVVDDSQLPKDRFSAERLKGVDSTLKIQPAKLEDSAVYLCASSPRLAGGYNEQFFGPGTRLTVL.

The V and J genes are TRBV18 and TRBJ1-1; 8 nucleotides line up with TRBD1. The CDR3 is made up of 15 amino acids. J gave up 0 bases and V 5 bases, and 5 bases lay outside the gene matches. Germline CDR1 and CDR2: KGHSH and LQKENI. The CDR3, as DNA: TGTGCCAGCTCATCGCAGGGGGCAATGAACACTGAAGCTTTCTTT. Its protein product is CASSSQGAMNTEAFF. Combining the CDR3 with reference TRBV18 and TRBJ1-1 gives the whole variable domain NAGVMQNPRHLVRRRGQEARLRCSPMKGHSHVYWYRQLPEEGLKFMVYLQKENIIDESGMPKERFSAEFPKEGPSILRIQQVVRGDSAAYFCASSSQGAMNTEAFFGQGTRLTVV.

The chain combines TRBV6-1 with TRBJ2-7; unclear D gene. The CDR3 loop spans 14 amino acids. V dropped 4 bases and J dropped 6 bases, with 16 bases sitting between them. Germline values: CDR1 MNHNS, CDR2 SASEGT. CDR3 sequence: CASSGSTRWSEQYF. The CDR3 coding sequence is TGTGCCAGCAGTGGGTCCACCCGTTGGAGCGAGCAGTACTTC.